The T cell receptor (beta chain) under discussion was sequenced for a study of cytomegalovirus exposure and HLA in healthy donors. Study-level results: Only CMV serostatus was available as immune exposure information. Earlier analysis yielded a pattern in which most TCR beta V segments were productive about 87% or about 30% of the time.

Notes on this clone: The antigen is unknown.

60 Vbeta and 13 Jbeta primers were used in PCR. Sequenced by immunoSEQ multiplex PCR; TCRdb stores in-frame clones only, minus some. The data contain about 150,000 clones, roughly 71% of them seen just once; the ten biggest clones take up about 1.5%. The sequencing sample was made of PBMCs. The sequence derives from a woman in her forties in good health and CMV-seronegative.

CDR3 DNA sequence: TGTGCCAGTAGTATTACAGGCGGAGCTAACTATGGCTACACCTTC. As protein: CASSITGGANYGYTF. The rearrangement links TRBV19 to TRBJ1-2, with D possibly TRBD1 on 5 matching bases. CDR1 is LNHDA and CDR2 is SQIVND in the germline V gene (reference sequence). V was cut by 3 bases and J by 0 bases, with 11 bases left in between. The CDR3 totals 15 residues.